A single sample is the source of the 5 T cell receptor beta chains below, sequenced in a study of T cells after yellow fever vaccination. Via MiXCR, TCRdb re-called the 5' RACE reads, giving one row per CDR3 protein. There are 29,000 or so distinct CDR3 sequences in the sample; around 4.6% occur only once, and just over 40% lies in the top ten. The sample was CD8+ T cells sorted from PBMCs, taken 10 days after the yellow fever booster vaccination. Receptors originate from a man aged 25 to 40 who received the YFV17D yellow fever vaccine.

As for this clonotype: A single base separates this from a much larger clone, so it may be a read error. This sequence joins TRBV7-2 and TRBJ2-5; the D call may be TRBD1 or TRBD2 (5 bases each). Trimming pared 3 bases from V and 1 base from J, leaving 15 bases between. This CDR3 is 16 amino acids long. Germline V gene sequence: CDR1 SGHTA, CDR2 FQGNSA. The CDR3 is CASSLGVWDGQETQYF. The CDR3 bases are TGTGCCAGCAGCTTGGGGGTGTGGGACGGCCAAGAGACCCAGTACTTC.

This clonotype was counted many times. This rearrangement joins TRBV18 to TRBJ2-1, with unresolved D. The germline V and J ends were trimmed by 8 bases and 5 bases, with 7 bases remaining between them. Looked up from germline, CDR1 is KGHSH and CDR2 is LQKENI. This CDR3 comprises 11 residues. The CDR3 here is CASPSDNEQFF. The CDR3 region has the DNA TGTGCCAGCCCCTCTGACAATGAGCAGTTCTTC.

Many counts were recorded for this clonotype. This chain uses TRBV7-3 with TRBJ2-7, with TRBD1 identical over 8 bases. This CDR3 has 14 amino acids. CDR1 and CDR2 (germline): SGHTA, FQGTGA. V gave up 4 bases and J gave up 6 bases; unmatched junction bases: 8. CDR3 DNA sequence: TGTGCCAGCAGCTCGTCGACAGGGGTAACCGAGCAGTACTTC. Its protein is CASSSSTGVTEQYF.

The sample holds many counts of this clonotype. The gene calls are TRBV15 and TRBJ2-1, with 7 bases that match TRBD2. The CDR3 length is 13 residues. V lost 8 bases and J lost 8; bases outside the gene matches: 9. Germline assignment: CDR1 LNHNV and CDR2 YYDKDF (reference sequence). The CDR3 here is CATLGAGDYEQFF. In nucleotides, the CDR3 is TGTGCCACCCTGGGCGCGGGAGATTATGAGCAGTTCTTC.

Turning to this clonotype: This could be a read error, since a much larger clone is one nucleotide away. Here the CDR3 omits its conserved ending phenylalanine or tryptophan, so a read error is the likely source. The chain links TRBV9 to TRBJ2-5; D possibly matches TRBD1 or TRBD2 (5 bases each). This CDR3 has 18 residues. The V gene's germline CDR1 is SGDLS and CDR2 YYNGEE. V lost 4 bases, J lost 5 bases, and 27 bases lay in between. Here the CDR3 reads CASSPGAGTTSMSETQYL. The CDR3 DNA reads TGTGCCAGCAGCCCTGGAGCCGGGACCACCTCCATGTCGGAGACCCAGTACCTC.